One and the same sample provided the 2 T cell receptor beta chains below, sequenced in a study of blood T cells in healthy people across ages. Through a sample-barcoded 5' primer and a J-beta primer mix, a second PCR was run for about 6 to 12 cycles. TCRdb re-analysed the 5' RACE reads in MiXCR, keeping a single row per CDR3 protein. The table shows 750,000 or so distinct CDR3 sequences, with roughly 25% occurring only once. The sample also formed part of further work on T cells of mothers and their children.

The material sequenced was blood. The receptors were gathered from a boy aged 10-17 years in good health.

The genes are TRBV4-2 and TRBJ1-6; no reliable D call. The CDR3 is 13 residues long. In germline, CDR1 is LGHNA, CDR2 YNFKEQ. V was clipped by 0 bases and J by 10 bases, with 7 bases between them. CDR3 region: CASSQDKWSPLHF. CDR3 DNA sequence: TGTGCCAGCAGCCAAGATAAATGGTCACCCCTCCACTTT.

In regard to this clonotype: Mismatch with germline at one junction end may stem from a read error. The chain is built from TRBV15 and TRBJ2-5; D ambiguous. This CDR3 spans 13 amino acids. Germline CDR1 and CDR2: LNHNV and YYDKDF (reference sequence). CDR3 residues: CATSRSLGSPPFF. The CDR3 DNA is TGTGCCACCAGCAGGTCCCTGGGATCTCCGCCGTTCTTC.